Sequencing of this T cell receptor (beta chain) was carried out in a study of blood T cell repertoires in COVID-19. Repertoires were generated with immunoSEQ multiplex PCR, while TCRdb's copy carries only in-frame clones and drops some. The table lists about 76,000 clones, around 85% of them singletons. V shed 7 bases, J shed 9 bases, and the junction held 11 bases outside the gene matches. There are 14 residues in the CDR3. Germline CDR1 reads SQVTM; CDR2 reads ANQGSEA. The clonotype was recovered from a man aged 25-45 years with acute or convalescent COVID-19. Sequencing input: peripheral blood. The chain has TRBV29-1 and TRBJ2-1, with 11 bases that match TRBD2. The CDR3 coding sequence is TGCAGCGCGAGAGTAGCGGGAGGGCCGGGTGAGCAGTTCTTC. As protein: CSARVAGGPGEQFF.